The clone carrying this T cell receptor (beta chain) was seen only a few times. Its antigen is not known. This sample stems from a study of blood T cells in healthy people across ages. Study-wide results and limits: It was not known whether donors were CMV positive (a possible confounder of expanded clonotype changes).

Through a sample-barcoded 5' primer and a J-beta primer mix, a second PCR was run for roughly 6 to 12 cycles. TCRdb used MiXCR to reprocess the 5' RACE reads, holding one entry per CDR3 protein. There are over 700,000 distinct CDR3 sequences in the sample; roughly 50% occur only once, and approximately 41% lies in the top ten. CDR3 size: 15 residues. V lost 3 bases and J 0 bases, leaving 10 bases between the germline ends. Germline CDR1 reads KGHDR; CDR2 reads SFDVKD. Sequencing used blood. The receptor was derived from a man older than 75 in good health. The rearrangement links TRBV24-1 to TRBJ1-2; D ambiguous. CDR3 DNA: TGTGCCACCAGTGATCCCGGGAAAGCTAACTATGGCTACACCTTC. It yields the protein CATSDPGKANYGYTF.